Shown below are 19 T cell receptor beta chains from a single sample sequenced in a study of T cell responses to AZD1222 COVID-19 vaccine. TCRdb keeps only in-frame clones here, not all; method: immunoSEQ multiplex PCR. The table records 85,000 to 130,000 clones, over 70% of them present only once. Here the sequenced sample was peripheral blood, taken on day 0 of AZD1222 vaccination. Receptors originate from an adult in good health.

The chain couples TRBV6-5 to TRBJ2-3; 8 bases align to TRBD2. Germline-derived CDR1 and CDR2 are MNHEY and SVGAGI. V lost 4 bases to trimming and J lost 3 bases; unmatched junction nucleotides: 9. This CDR3 has 16 amino acids. The CDR3 here is CASSSRTSWRTDTQYF. The DNA of the CDR3 is TGTGCCAGCAGTTCCCGGACTAGCTGGCGGACAGATACGCAGTATTTT.

The chain recombines TRBV21-1 with TRBJ1-1; whether TRBD1, the table's D call, matches the DNA was not checked. TRBV21-1 counts as a pseudogene. The CDR3 runs to 16 residues. This CDR3 is CASNKFRKKRRGEAFF. In DNA form, the CDR3 reads TGTGCCAGCAACAAATTCCGAAAGAAGAGAAGGGGTGAAGCTTTCTTT.

The chain employs TRBV6-6 and TRBJ1-5; 10 bases agree with TRBD1. There are 16 residues in the CDR3. Unmatched junction bases numbered 12, after V lost 6 bases and J lost 7 bases. Germline CDR1 reads MNHNY; CDR2 reads SVGAGI (reference sequence). The CDR3 loop is CASSFPDRGLTQPQHF. In DNA form, the CDR3 reads TGTGCCAGCAGCTTTCCTGACAGGGGGCTGACGCAGCCCCAGCATTTT.

The V and J genes are TRBV25-1 and TRBJ1-6, with D unresolved. Deletions cut 2 bases from V and 6 bases from J, with 11 bases between. CDR1 is MGHDK, CDR2 SYGVNS, per germline. CDR3 size: 15 residues. The CDR3 region has the DNA TGTGCCAGCAGTGAAACGCAGGCCTCTAATTCACCCCTCCACTTT. This encodes CASSETQASNSPLHF.

This sequence joins TRBV11-2 and TRBJ2-2; 8 nucleotides align to TRBD1. The germline V gene encodes CDR1 SGHAT and CDR2 FQNNGV. The V and J ends lost 4 bases and 1 base, in that order; junction bases with no gene match: 2. There are 15 residues in the CDR3. The CDR3 loop is CASSSRGLNTGELFF. Written as DNA, the CDR3 is TGTGCCAGCAGCTCCAGGGGGCTGAACACCGGGGAGCTGTTTTTT.

The V call is TRBV18, the J call TRBJ1-6, with D unclear. The V gene lost 3 bases and the J gene lost 5 bases, with 17 bases spanning the gap. The germline V gene encodes CDR1 KGHSH and CDR2 LQKENI. The CDR3 runs to 17 residues. The CDR3 region is CASSPPTPSLHNSPLHF. In nucleotides, the CDR3 is TGTGCCAGCTCACCGCCGACACCCTCTCTCCATAATTCACCCCTCCACTTT.

The CDR3 DNA is TGTGCCAGCAGCTTAATAGCGGGTCTTGCGGGAGATACGCAGTATTTT. Translation: CASSLIAGLAGDTQYF. The chain uses TRBV7-9 and TRBJ2-3; 7 bases line up with TRBD2. CDR1 is SEHNR, CDR2 FQNEAQ, per germline (reference sequence). The J segment lost 5 bases and the V segment lost 2 bases, leaving 10 bases of the junction unmatched. CDR3 length: 16 amino acids.

The gene calls are TRBV7-2 and TRBJ2-3, with D perhaps TRBD1 (6 bases). The ends were cut back, 7 bases at V and 1 base at J, with 9 bases in the middle. CDR1 is SGHTA, CDR2 FQGNSA, per germline. The CDR3 runs to 13 residues. Here the CDR3 DNA reads TGTGCCAGCAACAACAGGGGCACAGATACGCAGTATTTT. Amino acid sequence: CASNNRGTDTQYF.

This clone was detected only once. This sequence joins TRBV9 and TRBJ2-7; 8 bases line up with TRBD2. The V and J ends lost 2 bases and 0 bases, in that order; junction bases with no gene match: 7. CDR3 length equals 16 residues. Per germline, CDR1 SGDLS and CDR2 YYNGEE. The DNA of the CDR3 is TGTGCCAGCAGCGTGACTAGCGACCATACCTCCTACGAGCAGTACTTC. Translating gives CASSVTSDHTSYEQYF.

The chain combines TRBV20-1 with TRBJ2-7, with 8 positions matching TRBD1. The V and J ends lost 3 bases and 3 bases, in that order; junction bases with no gene match: 7. The CDR3 is 14 amino acids. Germline V gene data show CDR1 as DFQATT and CDR2 as SNEGSKA (reference sequence). The CDR3 reads CSASRQGLGYEQYF. DNA for the CDR3: TGCAGTGCTAGTAGACAGGGGCTAGGCTACGAGCAGTACTTC.

The J gene is TRBJ2-5, the V gene TRBV6-2 or TRBV6-3; 11 nucleotides agree with TRBD2. Germline-derived CDR1 and CDR2 are MNHEY and SVGEGT. Unmatched junction bases numbered 13, after V lost 2 bases and J lost 5 bases. This CDR3 has 18 residues. The CDR3 sequence is CASSYDLYSGGAAETQYF. CDR3 sequence (DNA): TGTGCCAGCAGTTACGACCTTTATAGCGGGGGGGCCGCTGAGACCCAGTACTTC.

This chain joins TRBV4-1 and TRBJ2-1; 9 nucleotides align to TRBD1. This CDR3 is 15 amino acids long. CDR1 is MGHRA, CDR2 YSYEKL, per germline. The V gene end was trimmed by 0 bases and the J gene end by 6 bases; junction bases not matched to a gene: 3. CDR3 in DNA: TGCGCCAGCAGCCAAGAAGGGACAGGGAGCAATGAGCAGTTCTTC. It codes for CASSQEGTGSNEQFF.

The chain carries TRBV7-9 and TRBJ2-1; 7 bases agree with TRBD1. J lost 7 bases, V lost 1 base, and 10 bases had no gene match. This CDR3 has 16 residues. Germline V gene sequence: CDR1 SEHNR, CDR2 FQNEAQ (reference sequence). This CDR3 reads CASSLEVRTGLNEQFF. DNA of the CDR3: TGTGCCAGCAGCTTAGAGGTCCGGACAGGTCTAAATGAGCAGTTCTTC.

The chain uses TRBV5-6 and TRBJ1-5, with a weak D call TRBD1 (6 bases). This CDR3 has 16 residues. The germline V and J ends were trimmed by 4 bases and 6 bases, with 20 bases remaining between them. Germline CDR1 reads SGHDT; CDR2 reads YYEEEE. As DNA, the CDR3 is TGTGCCAGCAGCGGCGGCGAGGGGGGCGCGGGTCAGCCCCAGCATTTT. Translating it yields CASSGGEGGAGQPQHF.

V and J are TRBV6-2 or TRBV6-3 and TRBJ1-2; tentative D call: TRBD1 (5 bases). Trimming shortened V by 4 bases and J by 6 bases, and 9 bases separated the two germline ends. The CDR3 has 12 amino acids. Germline assignment: CDR1 MNHEY and CDR2 SVGEGT. CDR3 protein: CASSSGAHGYTF. The CDR3 DNA reads as TGTGCCAGCAGTTCCGGGGCGCATGGCTACACCTTC.

This clone was found a few times. The chain joins TRBV6-2 or TRBV6-3 to TRBJ2-1; no firm D call. CDR3 length: 11 residues. V was cut by 4 bases and J by 10 bases, with 8 bases left in between. Germline V gives CDR1 MNHEY, CDR2 SVGEGT. CDR3 coding DNA: TGTGCCAGCAGTTTCGGTGGGGAGCAGTTCTTC. Amino acids: CASSFGGEQFF.

The CDR3 DNA follows: TGTGCCAGCAGCTTGGTTGGGGCTAATGAAAAACTGTTTTTT. Translated: CASSLVGANEKLFF. The chain has TRBV5-6 and TRBJ1-4; the D is unclear. Germline V gene data show CDR1 as SGHDT and CDR2 as YYEEEE. V lost 0 bases to trimming and J lost 3 bases, with 6 bases between them. CDR3 length: 14 residues. Drawing the rest from reference TRBV5-6 and TRBJ1-4, the complete variable domain is DAGVTQSPTHLIKTRGQQVTLRCSPKSGHDTVSWYQQALGQGPQFIFQYYEEEERQRGNFPDRFSGHQFPNYSSELNVNALLLGDSALYLCASSLVGANEKLFFGSGTQLSVL.

The chain employs TRBV28 and TRBJ1-5; a weak D match, TRBD1 (6 bases). CDR1 MDHEN and CDR2 SYDVKM come from the germline V gene. The CDR3 contains 14 residues. The ends were cut back, 5 bases at V and 3 bases at J, with 11 bases in the middle. The CDR3 spells CASSVTGLNQPQHF. The CDR3, as DNA: TGTGCCAGCAGTGTCACAGGGCTCAATCAGCCCCAGCATTTT.

V gene TRBV6-5 combines with J gene TRBJ2-7, with D unresolved. V lost 6 bases and J lost 6, with 15 bases in between. The V gene's germline CDR1 is MNHEY and CDR2 SVGAGI. There are 13 residues in the CDR3. The chain's CDR3 is CASRSRQHGEQYF. The CDR3 DNA sequence: TGTGCCAGCAGATCCCGGCAGCATGGCGAGCAGTACTTC.